Following are 23 T cell receptor beta chains from one sample sequenced in a study of spatial heterogeneity in lung cancer (dated by TCRdb to the late 2010s). The paper's findings and limits, for the study overall: The tumor nonsynonymous mutation count correlated with the number of expanded intratumoral alpha and beta TCRs.

The time point label of this sample denotes: sample taken at primary tumor resection. Their antigens are not known. The library relied on 5' RACE. The sample was run on a NextSeq 500. TCRdb trimmed public reads at Q25 via fastp, called clones via MiXCR and kept in-frame beta chains. Each entry merges the rows of one CDR3 protein and shows their most common DNA and genes. Across this sample there are 16,000 or so distinct CDR3 sequences, with approximately 7% seen only once. The top ten hold 20% of the sample. The material sequenced was lung tumor tissue, taken at surgery. These receptors all stem from a female donor with early-stage non-small cell lung cancer.

In the case of this clonotype: This beta chain is an off-target read within a library intended for alpha chains, so its frequency means little. The V call is TRBV5-4, the J call TRBJ2-7, with 7 bases matching TRBD1. CDR3 length: 15 residues. CDR1 and CDR2 (germline): SGHNT, YYREEE (reference sequence). The ends lost 1 base at V and 0 bases at J; junction bases unmatched: 4. CDR3 DNA sequence: TGTGCCAGCAGCTTGTTGGGACAGAGCTCCTACGAGCAGTACTTC. This translates into CASSLLGQSSYEQYF.

Only a few counts were recorded for this clonotype. A library prepared for alpha chains yielded this beta chain as an off-target read; its size is of little meaning. CDR3 residues: CAWSETGIKRTQYF. Here the CDR3 DNA reads TGTGCCTGGAGTGAGACAGGGATCAAGAGGACCCAGTACTTC. This chain uses TRBV30 with TRBJ2-5, with 7 positions matching TRBD1. V was pared by 1 base and J by 7 bases, with 9 bases of the junction left unmatched. The CDR3 has 14 residues. Per germline, CDR1 GTSNPN and CDR2 SVGIG (reference sequence).

This clonotype was recorded a few times. Since it is a stray read in a library aimed at alpha chains, this beta chain has a size that is not meaningful. V is TRBV4-1 and J is TRBJ1-1; D gene ambiguous. The CDR3 sequence is 13 residues long. In germline, CDR1 is MGHRA, CDR2 YSYEKL. Trimming cost V 5 bases and J 0 bases, with 7 bases left between them. This chain's CDR3 is CASSGTMNTEAFF. The CDR3 DNA reads TGCGCCAGCAGCGGTACCATGAACACTGAAGCTTTCTTT.

About this clonotype itself: The junction departs from the called germline gene at one end, perhaps through a read error. This beta chain is an unintended read in a library built for alpha chains; its size means little. The chain is built from TRBV27 and TRBJ1-6, with D unclear. CDR1 is MNHEY, CDR2 SMNVEV, per germline (reference sequence). The CDR3 runs 14 residues. CDR3 coding DNA: TGTGCCAGCGGCCCTAGCTTGTATAATTCAGCCCTCCACTTT. Encoded protein: CASGPSLYNSALHF.

Turning to this clonotype: This beta chain is a stray read from a library made for alpha chains; its abundance is not meaningful. The chain links TRBV6-4 to TRBJ1-6, with D uncertain. Trimming cost V 6 bases and J 7 bases, with 13 bases left between them. This CDR3 region has 14 residues. The V gene's germline CDR1 is MRHNA and CDR2 SNTAGT. Written as DNA, the CDR3 is TGTGCCAGCAGCCCCCTGATGGGGAATTCACCCCTCCACTTT. Translating gives CASSPLMGNSPLHF.

At least ten counts were recorded for this clonotype. This beta chain came through as a stray read in a library set up for alpha chains, and its size says little. This rearrangement joins TRBV29-1 to TRBJ2-5; a possible D gene is TRBD1 (6 bases). The V and J ends lost 7 bases and 0 bases respectively, with 6 bases between them. This CDR3 is built from 11 residues. Germline V gives CDR1 SQVTM, CDR2 ANQGSEA. CDR3 amino acids: CSEGDQETQYF. Here the CDR3 DNA reads TGCAGCGAGGGGGACCAAGAGACCCAGTACTTC.

This clonotype was seen repeatedly, ten times or more. The library was prepared for alpha chains; this beta chain is a stray read, so its frequency means little. The J gene is TRBJ2-7, the V gene TRBV6-1; D may be TRBD1 (6 bases). This CDR3 has 14 amino acids. V lost 4 bases and J 0 bases, leaving 10 bases between the germline ends. Germline-derived CDR1 and CDR2 are MNHNS and SASEGT. In nucleotides, the CDR3 is TGTGCCAGCAGTGCGACAGGAGCCTCCTACGAGCAGTACTTC. Translating it yields CASSATGASYEQYF.

There are many counts of this clonotype. Since the library was made to target alpha chains, this beta chain is a stray read and its abundance is not meaningful. This chain links TRBV13 with TRBJ2-3, with TRBD2 identical over 13 bases. The ends lost 5 bases at V and 1 base at J; junction bases unmatched: 3. Germline lookup yields CDR1 PRHDT and CDR2 FYEKMQ (reference sequence). This CDR3 comprises 16 residues. The CDR3 loop reads CASSPGLAGGTDTQYF. The CDR3 region has the DNA TGTGCCAGCAGCCCCGGACTAGCGGGGGGCACAGATACGCAGTATTTT.

To note about this clonotype: A library made for alpha chains picked up this beta chain off target, so its size means little. J is TRBJ1-2 and V is TRBV7-2, with TRBD1 matching 7 bases. From germline, CDR1 is SGHTA and CDR2 FQGNSA. The CDR3 has 14 amino acids. V gave up 6 bases and J gave up 4 bases; unmatched junction bases: 8. The CDR3 region is CASSSGTAVYGYTF. For the CDR3, the DNA is TGTGCCAGCAGTTCCGGGACAGCCGTCTATGGCTACACCTTC.

Many counts were recorded for this clonotype. Being off target in a library aimed at alpha chains, this beta chain has a size of little meaning. This chain uses TRBV6-5 with TRBJ2-2, with TRBD2 matching over 9 bases. CDR3 size: 17 residues. With V trimmed by 8 bases and J by 1 base, 11 bases remained unmatched. Germline CDR1 reads MNHEY; CDR2 reads SVGAGI. The CDR3 sequence: CASLERGETKNTGELFF. CDR3 DNA sequence: TGTGCCAGCTTGGAGCGGGGGGAAACAAAGAACACCGGGGAGCTGTTTTTT.

This clonotype was seen a handful of times. The library was built for alpha chains, so this beta chain is an off-target read and its size means little. J is TRBJ2-5 and V is TRBV5-1, with a weak D call TRBD2 (6 bases). The CDR3 contains 14 residues. CDR1 SGHRS and CDR2 YFSETQ come from the germline V gene. V was trimmed by 0 bases and J by 2 bases, leaving 8 bases between them. The CDR3, as DNA: TGCGCCAGCAGCTTGGGCGGGGTACAAGAGACCCAGTACTTC. It is translated as CASSLGGVQETQYF.

This clonotype was seen repeatedly, ten times or more. This beta chain is a stray read from a library made for alpha chains; its abundance is not meaningful. The genes are TRBV9 and TRBJ2-2, with TRBD2 matching over 12 bases. The CDR3 runs to 17 residues. V dropped 1 base and J dropped 3; count of bases not matched to a gene: 4. Germline CDR1 is SGDLS and CDR2 is YYNGEE. The CDR3 sequence is CASSVLLAGGHTGELFF. CDR3 bases: TGTGCCAGCAGCGTACTCCTAGCGGGGGGGCACACCGGGGAGCTGTTTTTT.

Concerning this clonotype itself: A read error may account for a junction end that differs from germline. With the library built for alpha chains, this beta chain is off target and its frequency is not meaningful. This chain connects TRBV7-8 to TRBJ1-1; unclear D gene. CDR3 length: 14 residues. CDR1 is SGHVS and CDR2 is FQNEAQ in the germline V gene. The CDR3 sequence is CASNLVPGYPEAFF. The CDR3 DNA reads TGTGCCAGCAACTTAGTCCCAGGCTATCCTGAAGCTTTCTTT.

This clonotype came up a few times. This beta chain was picked up by a library intended for alpha chains and is off target, so its count carries little meaning. The V call is TRBV20-1, the J call TRBJ1-5; weak D call: TRBD1 (6 bases). CDR1 and CDR2 (germline): DFQATT, SNEGSKA (reference sequence). CDR3 length: 14 amino acids. The CDR3 nucleotides read TGCAGCGCCATGGGGGGCTATAGCAATCAGCCCCAGCATTTT. It encodes CSAMGGYSNQPQHF.

This clonotype was seen ten or more times. For a library built for alpha chains, this beta chain is a stray read; little rests on its size. The CDR3 here is CSASGQGWGTQYF. The CDR3, as DNA: TGCAGTGCTTCTGGACAGGGATGGGGTACGCAGTATTTT. V is TRBV20-1 and J is TRBJ2-3, with 8 bases aligning to TRBD1. CDR1 is DFQATT and CDR2 is SNEGSKA in the germline V gene (reference sequence). V lost 5 bases, J lost 8 bases, and 9 bases stayed unmatched. The CDR3 spans 13 residues.

The sample holds many counts of this clonotype. A library prepared for alpha chains yielded this beta chain as an off-target read; its size is of little meaning. V and J are TRBV12-3 or TRBV12-4 and TRBJ2-7; D is undetermined. The V end lost 2 bases, the J end lost 1 base, and 9 bases lay between the germline ends. This CDR3 has 14 residues. The CDR3 loop reads CASSLRPVSYEQYF. Written as DNA, the CDR3 is TGTGCCAGCAGTTTACGGCCTGTGTCCTACGAGCAGTACTTC.

This clonotype was counted many times. Since the library was made to target alpha chains, this beta chain is a stray read and its abundance is not meaningful. The gene calls are TRBV24-1 and TRBJ1-2, with D uncertain. Germline CDR1 KGHDR, CDR2 SFDVKD. V was trimmed by 3 bases and J by 3 bases, leaving 7 bases between them. This CDR3 comprises 13 residues. DNA of the CDR3: TGTGCCACCAGTGATCCGGCAGACTATGGCTACACCTTC. This encodes CATSDPADYGYTF.

Only a few counts were recorded for this clonotype. Within a library made for alpha chains, this beta chain is off target, and its count is uninformative. The chain couples TRBV7-3 to TRBJ2-1; 9 nucleotides align to TRBD2. CDR3 length: 16 residues. Looked up from germline, CDR1 is SGHTA and CDR2 is FQGTGA. The V and J ends lost 4 bases and 4 bases, in that order; junction bases with no gene match: 8. CDR3 in amino acids: CASSSDAGGFYNEQFF. The CDR3 coding sequence is TGTGCCAGCAGCTCTGATGCGGGGGGGTTTTACAATGAGCAGTTCTTC.

By share, this clonotype ranks as medium-sized. A library prepared for alpha chains yielded this beta chain as an off-target read; its size is of little meaning. This chain links TRBV7-3 with TRBJ2-6, with a weak D call TRBD2 (5 bases). The CDR3 runs 15 residues. CDR1 and CDR2 from the germline V gene are SGHTA and FQGTGA. V lost 4 bases and J lost 2, with 9 bases in between. This CDR3 reads CASSSPRAGANVLTF. The CDR3, as DNA: TGTGCCAGCAGCTCCCCGAGGGCTGGGGCCAACGTCCTGACTTTC.

About this clonotype: The size of this beta chain means little, since it is a stray read in a library made for alpha chains. The V and J genes are TRBV7-3 and TRBJ2-1, with D unclear. Germline CDR1 reads SGHTA; CDR2 reads FQGTGA. The length of the CDR3 is 14 residues. Trimming took off 3 bases at V and 5 bases at J, with 11 bases between the two ends. This CDR3 reads CASSLMALNNEQFF. The DNA of the CDR3 is TGTGCCAGCAGCTTGATGGCGCTCAACAATGAGCAGTTCTTC.

This clonotype was detected ten times or more. Since the library was made to target alpha chains, this beta chain is a stray read and its abundance is not meaningful. J is TRBJ1-2 and V is TRBV2; the match to TRBD1 covers 10 bases. V lost 4 bases, J lost 8 bases, and 1 base stayed unmatched. Germline V CDR1 and CDR2: SNHLY, FYNNEI. The length of the CDR3 is 12 residues. CDR3 nucleotides: TGTGCCAGCAGTGGGGACAGGGGCGGCTACACCTTC. Translating it yields CASSGDRGGYTF.

This clonotype was counted many times. With the library built for alpha chains, this beta chain is off target and its frequency is not meaningful. This chain joins TRBV5-1 and TRBJ2-3; D perhaps matches TRBD2 (7 bases). V gave up 3 bases and J gave up 3 bases, with 17 bases separating them. From germline, CDR1 is SGHRS and CDR2 YFSETQ. The CDR3 spans 16 residues. CDR3 residues: CASSSGRGLQTDTQYF. The CDR3, as DNA: TGCGCCAGCAGCTCCGGCAGGGGACTACAAACAGATACGCAGTATTTT.

This clonotype was seen only a few times. This beta chain was picked up by a library intended for alpha chains and is off target, so its count carries little meaning. V usage is TRBV19 and J usage is TRBJ2-2; no definite D call. The CDR3 has 12 amino acids. Looked up from germline, CDR1 is LNHDA and CDR2 is SQIVND (reference sequence). Trimming pared 7 bases from V and 6 bases from J, leaving 9 bases between. The CDR3 sequence is CASTASAGELFF. In nucleotides, the CDR3 is TGTGCCAGTACCGCCTCGGCCGGGGAGCTGTTTTTT.